The clone carrying this T cell receptor (beta chain) was observed a few times. The CDR3 spans 16 residues. Germline CDR1 and CDR2: LGHDT and YNNKEL (reference sequence). Trimming removed 4 bases at V and 0 bases at J, with 10 bases between. Per the authors' pipeline: Amplification of reference gene primers provided the estimated nucleated cell counts. Libraries were prepared by immunoSEQ multiplex PCR; TCRdb keeps only in-frame clonotypes and omits some of them. Clone size and the V and J calls come from that table; the DNA yielded D and trimming. In the table there are 50,000 to 65,000 clones, 65% to 85% of which are singletons. The sample is drawn from a study of blood T cell repertoires in COVID-19. Study overall: The study drew acute and convalescent COVID-19 samples from the United States, Italy and Spain. Nucleic acid was either cDNA or gDNA, and it came from T cells, B-cell-depleted T cells, or PBMCs.

The sequencing input was peripheral blood. This chain connects TRBV3-1 (or the pseudogene TRBV3-2) to TRBJ1-6, with a possible D match to TRBD1 (5 bases). This clonotype originated in a human donor in a cohort sampled during active COVID-19. The CDR3 sequence: CASSRGTSSYNSPLHF. The CDR3 DNA reads TGTGCCAGCAGCCGGGGCACGAGCTCCTATAATTCACCCCTCCACTTT.